The T cell receptor (beta chain) described here comes from a study of cytomegalovirus exposure and HLA in healthy donors. 13 Jbeta primers and 60 Vbeta primers were used for the PCR. The assay was immunoSEQ multiplex PCR, and TCRdb's table has in-frame clones only and misses some. The sample has roughly 100,000 clones, under 85% seen once. The V gene's germline CDR1 is ENHRY and CDR2 SYGVKD. Trimming left V 0 bases short and J 7 bases short, with 9 bases between. The CDR3 covers 13 residues. This clonotype was obtained from a middle-aged man in good health and CMV-seronegative. This chain joins TRBV10-3 and TRBJ1-2, with D hard to call. Sequenced sample: PBMCs. The CDR3 region is CAISESSGVGYTF. CDR3 in DNA: TGTGCCATCAGTGAGTCGTCCGGGGTTGGCTACACCTTC.